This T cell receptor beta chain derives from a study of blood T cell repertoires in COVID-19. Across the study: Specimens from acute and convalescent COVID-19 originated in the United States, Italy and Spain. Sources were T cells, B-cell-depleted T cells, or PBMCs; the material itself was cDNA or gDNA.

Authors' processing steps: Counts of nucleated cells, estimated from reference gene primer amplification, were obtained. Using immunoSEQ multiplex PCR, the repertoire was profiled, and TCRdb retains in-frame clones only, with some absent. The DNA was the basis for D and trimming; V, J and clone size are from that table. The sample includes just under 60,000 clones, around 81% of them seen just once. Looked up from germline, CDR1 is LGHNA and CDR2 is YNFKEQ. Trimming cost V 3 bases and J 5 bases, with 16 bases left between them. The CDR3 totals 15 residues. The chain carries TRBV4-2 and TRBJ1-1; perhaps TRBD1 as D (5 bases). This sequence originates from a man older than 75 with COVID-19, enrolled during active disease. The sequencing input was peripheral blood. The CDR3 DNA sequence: TGTGCCAGCAGCCAGCAAGGGATGGGGGGGACTGAAGCTTTCTTT. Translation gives CASSQQGMGGTEAFF.